Presented here are 17 T cell receptor beta chains from one specimen sequenced in a study of regulatory T cells in long-lasting Graves disease. Time point meaning: newly diagnosed GD, antithyroid drugs for less than 3 months. PBMC-derived RNA was used for the TCR library. With iRepertoire HTBI primers and Arm-PCR of CDR3 regions, TCR beta libraries were built. TCRdb used MiXCR to reprocess the multiplex PCR reads, holding one entry per CDR3 protein. The sample records hundreds of thousands of distinct CDR3 sequences, roughly 15% being singletons. These records were also assigned to another study, of T cells in Graves' hyperthyroidism and ophthalmopathy.

This material consisted of peripheral blood mononuclear cells (PBMCs), taken at new diagnosis, from a patient treated with antithyroid drugs. These receptors originate from a man younger than 35 with Graves disease.

This rearrangement joins TRBV5-5 to TRBJ2-3; maybe TRBD1 (6 bases). In germline, CDR1 is SGHKS, CDR2 YYEKEE (reference sequence). This CDR3 comprises 15 residues. Trimming stripped 4 bases from V and 6 bases from J, with 18 bases between. As DNA, the CDR3 is TGTGCCAGCAGCCTCGGGACACGGCTGGGGGATACGCAGTATTTT. It encodes CASSLGTRLGDTQYF.

The chain couples TRBV3-1 to TRBJ2-1; either TRBD1 or TRBD2 may supply D (6 bases each). CDR3 length: 19 amino acids. From germline, CDR1 is LGHDT and CDR2 YNNKEL (reference sequence). V lost 2 bases, J lost 0 bases, and 20 bases lay in between. CDR3 nucleotide sequence: TGTGCCAGCAGCCAACTGGCGGCACAAGGGGGGAACTCCTACAATGAGCAGTTCTTC. This translates into CASSQLAAQGGNSYNEQFF.

Concerning this clonotype: A read error is the likely source, as a far larger clone sits one nucleotide away. The gene calls are TRBV27 and TRBJ2-3, with 8 bases lining up with TRBD2. The J segment lost 4 bases and the V segment lost 4 bases, leaving 13 bases of the junction unmatched. From germline, CDR1 is MNHEY and CDR2 SMNVEV (reference sequence). The CDR3 has 17 amino acids. The CDR3, as DNA: TGTGCCAGCAGTTCCGGACGGGGCGGGAGGAGCGCAGATACGCAGTATTTT. Its protein product is CASSSGRGGRSADTQYF.

This rearrangement joins TRBV7-9 to TRBJ2-5, with D perhaps assigned TRBD1 or TRBD2 (6 bases each). V shed 5 bases and J shed 4 bases, with 20 bases lying between them. Per the germline V gene, CDR1 is SEHNR and CDR2 is FQNEAQ (reference sequence). This CDR3 has 16 residues. The CDR3 spells CASSPTRGGSGETQYF. CDR3 nucleotide sequence: TGTGCCAGCAGCCCAACTAGAGGGGGTAGCGGAGAGACCCAGTACTTC.

The rearrangement joins TRBV28 to TRBJ2-3, with 10 bases fitting TRBD2. The V segment lost 1 base and the J segment 5 bases; nucleotides outside the gene matches: 3. Germline-derived CDR1 and CDR2 are MDHEN and SYDVKM. The CDR3 runs to 15 residues. CDR3 in DNA: TGTGCCAGCAGTTTATCGGCTAGCGGGAGAGATACGCAGTATTTT. Its translation is CASSLSASGRDTQYF.

This clonotype showed up many times. The chain uses TRBV2 and TRBJ1-2, with D uncertain. The V gene lost 6 bases and the J gene lost 8 bases, with 16 bases spanning the gap. The CDR3 length is 13 residues. The germline gives CDR1 SNHLY, CDR2 FYNNEI. In DNA form, the CDR3 reads TGTGCCAGCAGACCCAGTGGCTTTCGGGGCTACACCTTC. This translates into CASRPSGFRGYTF. Using reference TRBV2 and TRBJ1-2 for the parts outside the CDR3, the full variable domain is EPEVTQTPSHQVTQMGQEVILRCVPISNHLYFYWYRQILGQKVEFLVSFYNNEISEKSEIFDDQFSVERPDGSNFTLKIRSTKLEDSAMYFCASRPSGFRGYTFGSGTRLTVV.

This clonotype was observed a handful of times. The rearrangement links TRBV9 to TRBJ2-1; either TRBD1 or TRBD2 may supply D (6 bases each). In germline, CDR1 is SGDLS, CDR2 YYNGEE. V lost 4 bases, J lost 4 bases, and 15 bases lay in between. The CDR3 is 15 residues long. The CDR3 nucleotides read TGTGCCAGCAGCCCGTGGGGGGCAGTATACAATGAGCAGTTCTTC. Translated: CASSPWGAVYNEQFF.

The table lists this clonotype with many counts. The rearrangement joins TRBV13 to TRBJ1-2; D is perhaps TRBD1 (6 bases). The CDR3 contains 15 residues. Germline loops: CDR1 PRHDT, CDR2 FYEKMQ (reference sequence). V was trimmed by 3 bases and J by 8 bases, leaving 19 bases between them. DNA of the CDR3: TGTGCCAGCAGCTTGGCAGGGGATCGTCCGGGGGGCTACACCTTC. This codes for CASSLAGDRPGGYTF.

This clonotype was counted between two and nine times. Here the CDR3 DNA reads TGTGCCAGCGCATGGTCAGGGGGGCCGAATGAAAAACTGTTTTTT. It specifies CASAWSGGPNEKLFF. The V and J genes are TRBV6-1 and TRBJ1-4; 7 bases map to TRBD1. Per the germline V gene, CDR1 is MNHNS and CDR2 is SASEGT. The CDR3 totals 15 residues. V shed 8 bases and J 5 bases; nucleotides not matched to a gene: 11.

V is TRBV11-2 and J is TRBJ2-1; 7 nucleotides match TRBD2. V shed 0 bases, J shed 5 bases, and the junction held 13 bases outside the gene matches. CDR1 and CDR2 from the germline V gene are SGHAT and FQNNGV. The CDR3 runs 18 residues. CDR3 loop: CASSLEGGGLADNNEQFF. As DNA, the CDR3 is TGTGCCAGCAGCTTAGAGGGGGGGGGTCTAGCGGATAACAATGAGCAGTTCTTC.

This clonotype occurred a few times. This sequence joins TRBV12-3 or TRBV12-4 and TRBJ2-3; the match to TRBD2 covers 10 bases. The CDR3 contains 18 residues. V was clipped by 7 bases and J by 5 bases; unmatched bases: 18. CDR3 bases: TGTGCCAGCACCACTCTCGCCTCGCCGGGACTAGCGATAGATACGCAGTATTTT. Translated, it gives CASTTLASPGLAIDTQYF.

This clonotype was picked up many times. J is TRBJ2-3 and V is TRBV11-2, with 8 bases lining up with TRBD1. The V and J ends lost 5 bases and 0 bases, in that order; junction bases with no gene match: 4. This CDR3 has 15 residues. CDR1 and CDR2 from the germline V gene are SGHAT and FQNNGV. The CDR3 sequence is CASSPGGWSTDTQYF. The DNA for the CDR3 is TGTGCCAGCAGCCCAGGGGGCTGGAGCACAGATACGCAGTATTTT.

The chain carries TRBV30 and TRBJ2-2, with 10 bases that match TRBD1. The CDR3 contains 15 residues. The ends lost 3 bases at V and 3 bases at J; junction bases unmatched: 4. Germline V gene lookup returns CDR1 GTSNPN and CDR2 SVGIG (reference sequence). The CDR3 region is CAWRPGTGDTGELFF. The CDR3 coding sequence is TGTGCCTGGAGGCCCGGGACAGGGGACACCGGGGAGCTGTTTTTT.

This chain's CDR3 is CSARVATVQHF. The CDR3 bases are TGCAGTGCTAGGGTGGCGACAGTGCAGCATTTT. The chain links TRBV20-1 to TRBJ1-5; the D gene is possibly TRBD1 (5 bases). The V gene lost 3 bases and the J gene lost 13 bases, with 13 bases spanning the gap. There are 11 residues in the CDR3. Germline assignment: CDR1 DFQATT and CDR2 SNEGSKA (reference sequence).

This clonotype was recorded at least ten times. J is TRBJ2-1 and V is TRBV6-1; D is tentatively TRBD1 or TRBD2 (5 bases each). The CDR3 loop spans 15 amino acids. Trimming took off 3 bases at V and 5 bases at J, with 14 bases between the two ends. Per germline, CDR1 MNHNS and CDR2 SASEGT. CDR3 DNA sequence: TGTGCCAGCAGTGAGAGTGACAGCGGTAACAATGAGCAGTTCTTC. Encoded protein: CASSESDSGNNEQFF.

Ten or more counts support this clonotype. The CDR3 protein is CASSLSNRDKQYF. The CDR3, as DNA: TGTGCCAGCAGCCTTTCCAACAGGGACAAGCAGTACTTC. The rearrangement joins TRBV3-1 to TRBJ2-7; possible D gene TRBD1, 6 bases. Germline V gives CDR1 LGHDT, CDR2 YNNKEL (reference sequence). The length of the CDR3 is 13 residues. Trimming shortened V by 4 bases and J by 8 bases, and 15 bases separated the two germline ends.

CDR3 sequence: CAWSTLGQTEAFF. In nucleotides, the CDR3 is TGTGCCTGGAGTACCCTCGGACAGACTGAAGCTTTCTTT. The chain uses TRBV30 and TRBJ1-1; D is possibly TRBD1 (6 bases). V was cut by 2 bases and J by 5 bases, with 12 bases left in between. Looked up from germline, CDR1 is GTSNPN and CDR2 is SVGIG (reference sequence). The CDR3 consists of 13 residues. The full variable domain, its missing parts supplied by reference TRBV30 and TRBJ1-1, is SQTIHQWPATLVQPVGSPLSLECTVEGTSNPNLYWYRQAAGRGLQLLFYSVGIGQISSEVPQNLSASRPQDRQFILSSKKLLLSDSGFYLCAWSTLGQTEAFFGQGTRLTVV.